This T cell receptor (beta chain) was sequenced in a study of T cells in Graves' hyperthyroidism and ophthalmopathy. Regions amplified from RNA transcripts were the TCR beta CDR3 regions. The HTBI set primed first-round TCR CDR3 RT-PCR. From the multiplex PCR reads, TCRdb called clonotypes with MiXCR, one entry per CDR3 protein. The table records 250,000 to 350,000 distinct CDR3 sequences, over 15% of them present only once. The study included ophthalmopathy patients with Clinical Activity Score at least 3, NOSPECS grade at least 4 and duration under 3 months. Fresh peripheral blood, approximately 9.1 ml, was the source of the PBMCs. This clonotype occurred a few times. The antigen is unknown. This could be a read error, since a much larger clone is one nucleotide away. Germline V gives CDR1 SGHAT, CDR2 FQNNGV. This CDR3 is 12 amino acids long. Study results and limitations: Clonotypes that were expanded in thyroid above 0.001 mostly appeared in blood too.

This chain joins TRBV11-2 and TRBJ2-7; perhaps TRBD1 as D (5 bases). The sequenced material came from blood. The source is a woman aged 60-75 years with Graves' ophthalmopathy. The chain's CDR3 is CANSSQGYEQYF. The CDR3 nucleotides are TGTGCCAACAGCTCCCAGGGCTACGAGCAGTACTTC. Together with reference TRBV11-2 and TRBJ2-7, the CDR3 gives the full variable domain: EAGVAQSPRYKIIEKRQSVAFWCNPISGHATLYWYQQILGQGPKLLIQFQNNGVVDDSQLPKDRFSAERLKGVDSTLKIQPAKLEDSAVYLCANSSQGYEQYFGPGTRLTVT.